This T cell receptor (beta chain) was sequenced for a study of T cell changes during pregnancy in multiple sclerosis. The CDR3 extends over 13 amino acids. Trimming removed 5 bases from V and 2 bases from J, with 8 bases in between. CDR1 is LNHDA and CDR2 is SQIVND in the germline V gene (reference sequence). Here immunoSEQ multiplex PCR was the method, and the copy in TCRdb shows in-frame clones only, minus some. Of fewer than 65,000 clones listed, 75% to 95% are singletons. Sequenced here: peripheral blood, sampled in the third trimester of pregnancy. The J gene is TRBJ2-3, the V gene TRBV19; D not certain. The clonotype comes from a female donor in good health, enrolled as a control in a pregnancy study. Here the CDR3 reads CASSRAITDTQYF. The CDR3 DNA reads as TGTGCCAGTAGTCGAGCGATCACAGATACGCAGTATTTT.